A single sample gave rise to the 14 T cell receptor beta chains below, sequenced in a study of shared clonotypes between healthy human individuals. The data were produced by immunoSEQ multiplex PCR, yet TCRdb's version contains in-frame clones alone and is incomplete. The profile shows over 1.4 million clones, around 97% of them singletons. The sample comprised naive CD4+ T cells sorted from blood. Subset in this sample: CD45RA+ positively selected. These receptors all stem from a man aged 25-45 years in good health.

This clone was recorded a few times. The CDR3 region has the DNA TGTGCCAGTAGTCCCCTAGGGACGGCCTACGAGCAGTACTTC. It encodes CASSPLGTAYEQYF. The V call is TRBV19, the J call TRBJ2-7; D tentatively reads TRBD1 or TRBD2 (5 bases each). This CDR3 region has 14 residues. V dropped 5 bases and J dropped 2 bases, with 13 bases sitting between them. Per germline, CDR1 LNHDA and CDR2 SQIVND (reference sequence).

The V call is TRBV6-1, the J call TRBJ1-2; D is possibly TRBD1 (6 bases). This CDR3 is built from 14 residues. The V end was cut by 7 bases, the J end by 3 bases, with 15 bases between. Germline V gene sequence: CDR1 MNHNS, CDR2 SASEGT. CDR3 nucleotide sequence: TGTGCCAGCACCGAAGGGGGGCAGTACTATGGCTACACCTTC. Its protein product is CASTEGGQYYGYTF.

The chain combines TRBV2 with TRBJ2-3; TRBD2 agrees at 10 bases. J was trimmed by 3 bases and V by 9 bases; bases with no gene match: 9. The CDR3 is 15 residues long. Germline CDR1 is SNHLY and CDR2 is FYNNEI. This chain's CDR3 is CARSLAGAKTDTQYF. In DNA form, the CDR3 reads TGTGCCAGGTCCCTAGCGGGAGCAAAAACAGATACGCAGTATTTT.

The gene calls are TRBV10-3 and TRBJ2-1; 7 nucleotides agree with TRBD2. The CDR3 contains 17 residues. Germline CDR1 ENHRY, CDR2 SYGVKD. V shed 0 bases and J 4 bases; nucleotides not matched to a gene: 9. CDR3 residues: CAISESKGSGLYNEQFF. CDR3 in DNA: TGTGCCATCAGTGAGTCGAAGGGTAGCGGGCTTTACAATGAGCAGTTCTTC.

V and J are TRBV19 and TRBJ2-7; D gene unclear. The CDR3 sequence is 14 residues long. Trimming took 1 base from V and 5 from J, leaving 12 bases between them. Germline loops: CDR1 LNHDA, CDR2 SQIVND (reference sequence). CDR3 in amino acids: CASSIGFPRDEQYF. The CDR3 region has the DNA TGTGCCAGTAGTATAGGGTTTCCCCGGGACGAGCAGTACTTC.

The rearrangement joins TRBV15 to TRBJ2-7, with no clear D. CDR1 LNHNV and CDR2 YYDKDF come from the germline V gene (reference sequence). This CDR3 has 15 amino acids. V lost 0 bases and J lost 3, with 12 bases in between. The CDR3: CATSRDRTLGYEQYF. The CDR3 region has the DNA TGTGCCACCAGCAGAGACCGGACGTTAGGCTACGAGCAGTACTTC.

The chain couples TRBV6-1 to TRBJ1-5; D uncertain. The CDR3 loop spans 14 amino acids. With 4 bases removed from V and 3 bases from J, the gap between germline ends came to 10 bases. Germline V CDR1 and CDR2: MNHNS, SASEGT. CDR3 DNA sequence: TGTGCCAGCAGTGGAGGCGGAGCCAATCAGCCCCAGCATTTT. Translating it yields CASSGGGANQPQHF.

The V and J genes are TRBV28 and TRBJ1-5, with a weak D call TRBD1 (5 bases). Germline-derived CDR1 and CDR2 are MDHEN and SYDVKM. The CDR3 contains 16 residues. The V and J ends lost 4 bases and 3 bases respectively, with 16 bases between them. The CDR3 DNA is TGTGCCAGCAGTTCTGGGGGGGTGGCAGACAATCAGCCCCAGCATTTT. It specifies CASSSGGVADNQPQHF.

Worth noting for this clone: The same CDR3 is also encoded by other DNA sequences in this sample. The chain links TRBV27 to TRBJ2-3; D not resolved. V was pared by 5 bases and J by 0 bases, with 3 bases between. The CDR3 has 12 residues. The germline V gene has CDR1 MNHEY and CDR2 SMNVEV (reference sequence). The CDR3 nucleotides read TGTGCCAGCAGTCGCAGCACAGATACGCAGTATTTT. Amino acids: CASSRSTDTQYF.

The chain employs TRBV19 and TRBJ2-1; tentative D call: TRBD1 (5 bases). The CDR3 extends over 15 amino acids. Germline assignment: CDR1 LNHDA and CDR2 SQIVND (reference sequence). V lost 6 bases and J 3 bases, leaving 15 bases between the germline ends. The CDR3 here is CASSPGQVGYNEQFF. CDR3 DNA: TGTGCCAGTAGCCCCGGACAAGTCGGCTACAATGAGCAGTTCTTC.

The chain recombines TRBV11-2 with TRBJ1-3; D is undetermined. The CDR3 is 15 residues long. Germline CDR1 reads SGHAT; CDR2 reads FQNNGV. Trimming removed 5 bases from V and 0 bases from J, with 11 bases in between. The CDR3 sequence: CASSKEGISGNTIYF. CDR3 in DNA: TGTGCCAGCAGCAAGGAAGGGATCTCTGGAAACACCATATATTTT.

This CDR3 is CASSLDGGLAAPKTYEQYF. In nucleotides, the CDR3 is TGTGCCAGCAGCTTGGATGGGGGCTTAGCGGCCCCAAAGACCTACGAGCAGTACTTC. The gene calls are TRBV5-6 and TRBJ2-7; perhaps D is TRBD1 or TRBD2 (6 bases each). Germline CDR1 is SGHDT and CDR2 is YYEEEE. V lost 0 bases to trimming and J lost 2 bases, with 24 bases between them. This CDR3 spans 19 amino acids.

This clone has just a few counts. This chain links TRBV5-1 with TRBJ1-3, with TRBD1 matching 10 bases. Looked up from germline, CDR1 is SGHRS and CDR2 is YFSETQ. The junction had 8 bases not matched to a gene; V was cut back by 4 bases and J by 7 bases. The CDR3 loop spans 15 amino acids. The CDR3 sequence: CASSRTGTGENTIYF. CDR3 DNA: TGCGCCAGCAGCCGAACCGGGACAGGGGAGAACACCATATATTTT.

The chain joins TRBV28 to TRBJ1-5; D is perhaps TRBD1 (6 bases). This CDR3 contains 16 residues. V was clipped by 2 bases and J by 5 bases, with 16 bases between them. Germline V gene sequence: CDR1 MDHEN, CDR2 SYDVKM. The CDR3 nucleotides read TGTGCCAGCAGTTTAATCAGGGGTAAAGGAGATCAGCCCCAGCATTTT. This encodes CASSLIRGKGDQPQHF.